This T cell receptor beta chain was identified in a study of identical twins. Ten or more counts support this clonotype. In TCRdb, the 5' RACE reads were re-called with MiXCR into one record per CDR3 protein. Of hundreds of thousands of distinct CDR3 sequences detected, about 18% appear once; the ten largest clones hold around 14%. This CDR3 is built from 14 residues. The V end was cut by 4 bases, the J end by 4 bases, with 12 bases between. CDR1 SNHLY and CDR2 FYNNEI come from the germline V gene. Another study also made use of these data, one on T cells expressing NK-cell markers. As that study records: From sorted CD3+CD56+NKG2C+, CD3+CD56+NKG2C- and CD3+CD56-NKG2C+ T cells came the TCR beta repertoires. The study left the HCMV specificity of expanded NKG2C+ T cell clones unresolved.

The V gene is TRBV2, the J gene TRBJ2-3, with a tentative D call TRBD1 (5 bases). Sequences were obtained from PBMCs. The clonotype originates from a woman aged 18-29 years in good health. The CDR3 loop is CASSVVRASDTQYF. DNA for the CDR3: TGTGCCAGCAGTGTAGTCAGGGCCTCAGATACGCAGTATTTT.